This TCR beta chain emerged from a study of T cell responses to AZD1222 COVID-19 vaccine. Germline loops: CDR1 SEHNR, CDR2 FQNEAQ (reference sequence). This CDR3 is 15 amino acids long. With 5 bases removed from V and 9 bases from J, the gap between germline ends came to 17 bases. Some clones are missing from TCRdb's copy, which holds only in-frame ones; the method was immunoSEQ multiplex PCR. The data contain over 90,000 clones, 80% to 95% of them singletons. The sample consisted of peripheral blood, taken 28 days after the second AZD1222 dose. The sequence was obtained from an adult who received the AZD1222 COVID-19 vaccine. The chain employs TRBV7-9 and TRBJ1-6; D possibly corresponds to TRBD1 (6 bases). This CDR3 reads CASSPQGERASPLHF. Here the CDR3 DNA reads TGTGCCAGCAGCCCACAGGGTGAGAGGGCTTCACCCCTCCACTTT.